One sample yielded the 16 T cell receptor beta chains listed below, sequenced in a study of cytomegalovirus exposure and HLA in healthy donors. The primer mix had 60 Vbeta and 13 Jbeta primers. TCRdb's copy holds only in-frame clones and misses some; the assay was immunoSEQ multiplex PCR. The sample has approximately 160,000 clones, approximately 84% seen once; the top ten hold under 6%. What was sequenced was PBMCs. These TCRs come from a woman aged 45-65 years in good health and CMV-seropositive.

The V call is TRBV18, the J call TRBJ2-7; TRBD2 matches 9 bases. From germline, CDR1 is KGHSH and CDR2 LQKENI. Germline trimming cut 3 bases from V and 2 bases from J; bases unmatched to any gene: 8. This CDR3 spans 16 amino acids. CDR3 protein: CASSPHSGGPAYEQYF. The CDR3 region has the DNA TGTGCCAGCTCACCTCACAGCGGGGGGCCCGCCTACGAGCAGTACTTC.

This chain links TRBV7-2 with TRBJ2-5; TRBD1 matches at 9 bases. The germline V gene encodes CDR1 SGHTA and CDR2 FQGNSA. After removal of 3 bases from V and 5 bases from J, the junction contained 4 bases not matched to a gene. The CDR3 contains 14 residues. This chain's CDR3 is CASSFDRGTETQYF. DNA for the CDR3: TGTGCCAGCAGCTTTGACAGGGGGACGGAGACCCAGTACTTC.

This clone was detected only a few times. This sequence joins TRBV4-3 and TRBJ2-7, with 8 bases fitting TRBD2. The V gene end was trimmed by 3 bases and the J gene end by 6 bases; junction bases not matched to a gene: 10. The CDR3 runs to 15 residues. The V gene's germline CDR1 is LGHNA and CDR2 YSLEER. This CDR3 reads CASSQQLAEGTEQYF. The CDR3 coding sequence is TGCGCCAGCAGCCAGCAACTAGCGGAAGGAACCGAGCAGTACTTC.

The chain couples TRBV10-3 to TRBJ2-1, with 13 nucleotides matching TRBD2. Germline V gene data show CDR1 as ENHRY and CDR2 as SYGVKD. The CDR3 runs 15 residues. With 7 bases clipped from V and 6 bases from J, the junction kept 6 bases outside the gene matches. The CDR3 bases are TGTGCCATCATGGAACTAGCGGGGGGGGCCAATGAGCAGTTCTTC. Encoded protein: CAIMELAGGANEQFF.

As concerns this clone: The conserved final phenylalanine or tryptophan is absent from the CDR3, which likely points to a read error. The gene calls are TRBV4-1 and TRBJ1-1; 9 nucleotides line up with TRBD1. The germline V gene encodes CDR1 MGHRA and CDR2 YSYEKL. Unmatched junction bases numbered 7, after V lost 4 bases and J lost 4 bases. The CDR3 has 15 residues. The chain's CDR3 is CASSPLGTGSTEAFL. The CDR3 nucleotides are TGCGCCAGCAGCCCTTTAGGGACAGGGAGCACTGAAGCTTTCCTT.

The V call is TRBV19, the J call TRBJ1-5, with D perhaps TRBD1 (5 bases). V was pared by 3 bases and J by 0 bases, with 9 bases between. The CDR3 has 15 residues. Germline values: CDR1 LNHDA, CDR2 SQIVND (reference sequence). The CDR3 DNA is TGTGCCAGTAGTATGACAGTCATTAGCAATCAGCCCCAGCATTTT. It specifies CASSMTVISNQPQHF. The full variable domain, rest sourced from reference TRBV19 and TRBJ1-5, is DGGITQSPKYLFRKEGQNVTLSCEQNLNHDAMYWYRQDPGQGLRLIYYSQIVNDFQKGDIAEGYSVSREKKESFPLTVTSAQKNPTAFYLCASSMTVISNQPQHFGDGTRLSIL.

V usage is TRBV9 and J usage is TRBJ2-1, with 11 bases fitting TRBD2. The CDR3 is made up of 16 amino acids. Germline CDR1 and CDR2: SGDLS and YYNGEE. J gave up 3 bases and V 2 bases, and 4 bases lay outside the gene matches. This chain's CDR3 is CASSVTSGGYYNEQFF. The CDR3 DNA reads as TGTGCCAGCAGCGTTACTAGCGGGGGTTACTACAATGAGCAGTTCTTC.

The rearrangement uses TRBV5-1 and TRBJ1-1; 7 bases fit TRBD1. Trimming at V came to 4 bases and at J to 4 bases, leaving 19 bases not matched to a gene. Germline CDR1 and CDR2: SGHRS and YFSETQ. This CDR3 is 18 amino acids long. The chain's CDR3 is CASSRGKTVPNRGTEAFF. Here the CDR3 DNA reads TGCGCCAGCAGCCGAGGCAAAACCGTTCCCAACAGGGGCACTGAAGCTTTCTTT.

The chain combines TRBV27 with TRBJ2-5, with 8 positions matching TRBD1. The end of the DNA fits TRBJ2-7 better, so the J call may be wrong. CDR1 is MNHEY, CDR2 SMNVEV, per germline (reference sequence). The CDR3 contains 15 residues. The CDR3 loop is CASSLRRQGATEQYF. The CDR3 nucleotides read TGTGCCAGCAGTTTAAGGCGGCAGGGGGCGACCGAGCAGTACTTC.

The rearrangement links TRBV5-1 to TRBJ2-5, with D uncertain. The germline V gene has CDR1 SGHRS and CDR2 YFSETQ. CDR3 length: 12 residues. Trimming removed 2 bases at V and 1 base at J, with 3 bases between. In DNA, the CDR3 is TGCGCCAGCAGCTTCAGCCAAGAGACCCAGTACTTC. It yields the protein CASSFSQETQYF.

The chain links TRBV13 to TRBJ1-4, with D possibly matching TRBD1 (6 bases). Trimming shortened V by 5 bases and J by 5 bases, and 15 bases separated the two germline ends. This CDR3 region has 15 residues. CDR1 and CDR2 (germline): PRHDT, FYEKMQ (reference sequence). This chain's CDR3 is CASSAYQGGNEKLFF. The CDR3 DNA reads TGTGCCAGCAGCGCATACCAAGGGGGAAATGAAAAACTGTTTTTT.

The gene calls are TRBV6-1 and TRBJ2-2, with D unresolved. The germline V gene encodes CDR1 MNHNS and CDR2 SASEGT. This CDR3 region has 14 residues. V dropped 2 bases and J dropped 0 bases, with 4 bases sitting between them. CDR3 DNA sequence: TGTGCCAGCAGTGAAACAGCGAACACCGGGGAGCTGTTTTTT. Translated, it gives CASSETANTGELFF.

The J gene is TRBJ2-1, the V gene TRBV7-8, with D possibly TRBD2 on 6 matching bases. Trimming took off 3 bases at V and 8 bases at J, with 20 bases between the two ends. Germline V gene sequence: CDR1 SGHVS, CDR2 FQNEAQ. This CDR3 comprises 16 residues. This chain's CDR3 is CASSFIAGGQNDEQFF. The CDR3 nucleotides read TGTGCCAGCAGCTTTATAGCCGGGGGTCAAAACGATGAGCAGTTCTTC.

The chain links TRBV5-1 to TRBJ1-2; D unresolved. The CDR3 is 13 amino acids. V lost 2 bases and J lost 2, with 7 bases in between. Germline V gene lookup returns CDR1 SGHRS and CDR2 YFSETQ. The CDR3 region has the DNA TGCGCCAGCAGCTTCAACAGCAACTATGGCTACACCTTC. Residues: CASSFNSNYGYTF. The variable domain in full, completed from reference TRBV5-1 and TRBJ1-2, reads KAGVTQTPRYLIKTRGQQVTLSCSPISGHRSVSWYQQTPGQGLQFLFEYFSETQRNKGNFPGRFSGRQFSNSRSEMNVSTLELGDSALYLCASSFNSNYGYTFGSGTRLTVV.

This clone was seen just once. This rearrangement joins TRBV7-3 to TRBJ1-1; 8 nucleotides line up with TRBD1. With V trimmed by 6 bases and J by 0 bases, 9 bases remained unmatched. Germline V CDR1 and CDR2: SGHTA, FQGTGA. The CDR3 has 16 amino acids. The CDR3 sequence is CASSQDRETMNTEAFF. The CDR3 region has the DNA TGTGCCAGCAGTCAGGACAGGGAGACTATGAACACTGAAGCTTTCTTT.

The V call is TRBV7-3, the J call TRBJ2-7; 8 bases map to TRBD2. The V gene's germline CDR1 is SGHTA and CDR2 FQGTGA. The CDR3 is 13 residues long. J gave up 7 bases and V 5 bases, and 7 bases lay outside the gene matches. The CDR3 reads CASSREGVGEQYF. DNA for the CDR3: TGTGCCAGCAGCCGGGAGGGTGTGGGAGAGCAGTACTTC.